This TCR beta chain is from a study of blood T cells in healthy people across ages. Whole-study results and caveats: Estimated diversity, derived from one million T cells, was regarded as an underestimate. Higher diversity and more naive CD4+ cells were features of long-lived donors, compared to aged donors.

Points on this clonotype: Antigen specificity is unknown.

Combining a sample-barcoded 5' primer with a J-beta primer mix, a second PCR ran for about 6 to 11 cycles. TCRdb itself ran the 5' RACE reads through MiXCR, one entry per CDR3 protein. This sample carries over a million distinct CDR3 sequences, less than 50% of them seen once, and the ten largest clones take 18%. Material: blood. The sequence derives from a woman aged 55-75 years in good health.

The CDR3 here is CASRDGARPYNEQFF. DNA of the CDR3: TGTGCCAGTAGAGATGGTGCTCGCCCTTACAATGAGCAGTTCTTC. The gene calls are TRBV19 and TRBJ2-1; no clear D gene. This CDR3 has 15 amino acids. V gave up 6 bases and J gave up 4 bases, with 16 bases separating them. Germline CDR1 reads LNHDA; CDR2 reads SQIVND (reference sequence).